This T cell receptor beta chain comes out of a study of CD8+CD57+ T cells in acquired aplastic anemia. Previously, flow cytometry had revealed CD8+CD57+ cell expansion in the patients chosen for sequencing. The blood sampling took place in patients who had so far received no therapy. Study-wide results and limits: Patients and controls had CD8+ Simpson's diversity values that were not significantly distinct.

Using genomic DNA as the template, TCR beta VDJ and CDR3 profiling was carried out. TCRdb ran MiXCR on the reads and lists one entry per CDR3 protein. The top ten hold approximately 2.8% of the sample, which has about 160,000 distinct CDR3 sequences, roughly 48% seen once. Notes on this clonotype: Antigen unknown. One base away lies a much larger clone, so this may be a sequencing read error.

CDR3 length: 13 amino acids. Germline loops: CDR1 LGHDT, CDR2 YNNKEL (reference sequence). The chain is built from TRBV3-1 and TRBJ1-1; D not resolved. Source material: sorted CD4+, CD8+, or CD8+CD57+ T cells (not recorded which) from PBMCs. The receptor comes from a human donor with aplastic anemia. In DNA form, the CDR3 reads TGTGCCGGCAGCTCAGGCGTGGGCACTGAAGCTTTCTTT. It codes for CAGSSGVGTEAFF.